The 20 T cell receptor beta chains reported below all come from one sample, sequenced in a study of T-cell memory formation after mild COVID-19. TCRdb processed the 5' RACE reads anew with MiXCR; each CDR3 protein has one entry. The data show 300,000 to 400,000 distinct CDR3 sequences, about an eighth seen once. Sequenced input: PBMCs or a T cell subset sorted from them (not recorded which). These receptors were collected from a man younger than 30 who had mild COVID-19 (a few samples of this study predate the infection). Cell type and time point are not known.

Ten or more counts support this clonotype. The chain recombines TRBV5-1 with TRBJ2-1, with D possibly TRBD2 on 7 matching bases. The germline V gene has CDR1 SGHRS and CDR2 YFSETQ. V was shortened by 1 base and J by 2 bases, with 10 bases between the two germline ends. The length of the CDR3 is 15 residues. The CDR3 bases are TGCGCCAGCAGCTTGTGGGAGGGGGCCTACAATGAGCAGTTCTTC. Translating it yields CASSLWEGAYNEQFF. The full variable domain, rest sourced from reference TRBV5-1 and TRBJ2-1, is KAGVTQTPRYLIKTRGQQVTLSCSPISGHRSVSWYQQTPGQGLQFLFEYFSETQRNKGNFPGRFSGRQFSNSRSEMNVSTLELGDSALYLCASSLWEGAYNEQFFGPGTRLTVL.

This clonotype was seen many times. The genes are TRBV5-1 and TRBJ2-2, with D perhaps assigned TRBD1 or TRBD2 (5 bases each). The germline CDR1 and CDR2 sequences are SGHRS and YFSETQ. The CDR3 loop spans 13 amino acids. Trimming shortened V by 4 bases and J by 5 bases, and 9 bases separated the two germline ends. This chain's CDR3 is CASSLGRTGELFF. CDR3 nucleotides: TGCGCCAGCAGCCTGGGACGGACCGGGGAGCTGTTTTTT.

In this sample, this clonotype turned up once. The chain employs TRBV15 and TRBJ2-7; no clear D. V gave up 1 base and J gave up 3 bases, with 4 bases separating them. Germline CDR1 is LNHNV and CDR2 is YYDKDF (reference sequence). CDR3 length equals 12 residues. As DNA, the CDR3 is TGTGCCACCAGCAGAGGTTACTACGAGCAGTACTTC. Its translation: CATSRGYYEQYF.

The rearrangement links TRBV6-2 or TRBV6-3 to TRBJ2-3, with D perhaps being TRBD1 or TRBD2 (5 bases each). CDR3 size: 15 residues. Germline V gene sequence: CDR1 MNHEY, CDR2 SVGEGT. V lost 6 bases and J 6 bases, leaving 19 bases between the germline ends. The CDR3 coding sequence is TGTGCCAGCAGCCCACGGGACGGGCCACAGGATACGCAGTATTTT. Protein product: CASSPRDGPQDTQYF.

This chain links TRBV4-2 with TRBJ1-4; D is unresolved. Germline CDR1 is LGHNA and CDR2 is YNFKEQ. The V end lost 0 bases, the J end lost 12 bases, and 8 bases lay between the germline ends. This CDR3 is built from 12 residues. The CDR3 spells CASSQDGSELFF. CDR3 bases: TGTGCCAGCAGCCAAGACGGTTCAGAACTGTTTTTT.

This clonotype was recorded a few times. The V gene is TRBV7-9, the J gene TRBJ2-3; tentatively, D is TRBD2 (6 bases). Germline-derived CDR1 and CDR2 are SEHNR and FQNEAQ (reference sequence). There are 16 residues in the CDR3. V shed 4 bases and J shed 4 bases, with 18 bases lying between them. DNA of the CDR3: TGTGCCAGCAGCTCCAGCCCAGGGACTTTACCAGATACGCAGTATTTT. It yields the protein CASSSSPGTLPDTQYF.

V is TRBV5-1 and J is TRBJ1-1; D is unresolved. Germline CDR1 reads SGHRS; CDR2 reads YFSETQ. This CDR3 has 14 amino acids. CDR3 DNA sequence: TGCGCTTCGGGCTCCCAGAATTCGAACACTGAAGCTTTCTTT. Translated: CASGSQNSNTEAFF. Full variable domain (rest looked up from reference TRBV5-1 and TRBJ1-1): KAGVTQTPRYLIKTRGQQVTLSCSPISGHRSVSWYQQTPGQGLQFLFEYFSETQRNKGNFPGRFSGRQFSNSRSEMNVSTLELGDSALYLCASGSQNSNTEAFFGQGTRLTVV.

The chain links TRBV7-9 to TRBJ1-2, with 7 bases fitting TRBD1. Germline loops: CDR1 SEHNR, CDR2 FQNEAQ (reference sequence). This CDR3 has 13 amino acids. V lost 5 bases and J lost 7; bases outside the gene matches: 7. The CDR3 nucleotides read TGTGCCAGCAGCCCCAGGGCAGGGGGTGGCTACACCTTC. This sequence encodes CASSPRAGGGYTF.

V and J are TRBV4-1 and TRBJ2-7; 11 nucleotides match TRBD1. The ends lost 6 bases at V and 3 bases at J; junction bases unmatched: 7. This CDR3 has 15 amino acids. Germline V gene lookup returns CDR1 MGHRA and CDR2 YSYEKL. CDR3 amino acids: CASRDRDRGNYEQYF. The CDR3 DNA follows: TGCGCCAGCAGGGACCGGGACAGGGGGAACTACGAGCAGTACTTC.

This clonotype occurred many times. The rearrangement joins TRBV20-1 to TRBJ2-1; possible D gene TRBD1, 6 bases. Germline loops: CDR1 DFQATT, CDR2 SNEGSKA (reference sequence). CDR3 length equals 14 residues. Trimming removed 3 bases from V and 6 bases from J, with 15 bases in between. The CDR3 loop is CSASSPDSPNEQFF. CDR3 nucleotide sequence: TGCAGTGCTAGCTCCCCGGACAGTCCCAATGAGCAGTTCTTC.

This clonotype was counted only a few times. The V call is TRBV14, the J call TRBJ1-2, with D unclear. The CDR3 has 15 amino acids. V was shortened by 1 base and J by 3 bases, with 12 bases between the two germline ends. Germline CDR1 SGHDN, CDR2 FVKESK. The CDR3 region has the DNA TGTGCCAGCAGCCAAGGACAAACCTGGGACTATGGCTACACCTTC. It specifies CASSQGQTWDYGYTF.

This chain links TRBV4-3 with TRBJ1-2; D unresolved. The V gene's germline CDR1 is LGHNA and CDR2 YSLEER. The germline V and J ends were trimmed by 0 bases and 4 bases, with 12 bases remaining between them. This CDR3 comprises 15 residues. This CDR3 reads CASSQEGFRGYGYTF. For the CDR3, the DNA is TGCGCCAGCAGCCAAGAGGGTTTCCGCGGCTATGGCTACACCTTC.

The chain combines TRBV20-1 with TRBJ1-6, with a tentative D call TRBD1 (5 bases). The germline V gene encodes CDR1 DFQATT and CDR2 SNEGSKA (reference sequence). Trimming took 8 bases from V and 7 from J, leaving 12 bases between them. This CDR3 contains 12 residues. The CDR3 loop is CSSQGGNSPLHF. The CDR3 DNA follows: TGCAGTAGTCAGGGAGGGAATTCACCCCTCCACTTT.

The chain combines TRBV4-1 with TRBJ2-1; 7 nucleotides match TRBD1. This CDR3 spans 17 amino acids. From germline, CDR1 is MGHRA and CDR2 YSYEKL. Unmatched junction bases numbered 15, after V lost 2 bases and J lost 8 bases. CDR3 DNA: TGCGCCAGCAGCCAAAACGGACCGGGACAGCGTATCGATGAGCAGTTCTTC. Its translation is CASSQNGPGQRIDEQFF.

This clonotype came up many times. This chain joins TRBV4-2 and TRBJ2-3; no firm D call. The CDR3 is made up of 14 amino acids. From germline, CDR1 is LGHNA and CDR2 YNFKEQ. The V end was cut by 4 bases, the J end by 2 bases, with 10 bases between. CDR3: CASSPLADTDTQYF. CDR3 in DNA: TGTGCCAGCAGCCCGCTGGCGGACACAGATACGCAGTATTTT.

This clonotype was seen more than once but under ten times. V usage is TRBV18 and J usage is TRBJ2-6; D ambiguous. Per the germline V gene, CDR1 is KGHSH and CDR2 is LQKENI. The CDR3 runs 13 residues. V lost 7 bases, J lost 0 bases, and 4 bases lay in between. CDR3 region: CASLSSGANVLTF. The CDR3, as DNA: TGTGCCAGCTTAAGCTCTGGGGCCAACGTCCTGACTTTC.

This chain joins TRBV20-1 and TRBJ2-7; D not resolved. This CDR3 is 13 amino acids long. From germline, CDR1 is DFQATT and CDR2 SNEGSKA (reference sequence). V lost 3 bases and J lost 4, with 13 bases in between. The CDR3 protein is CSARFPETYEQYF. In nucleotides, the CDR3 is TGCAGTGCTAGGTTCCCAGAAACTTACGAGCAGTACTTC.

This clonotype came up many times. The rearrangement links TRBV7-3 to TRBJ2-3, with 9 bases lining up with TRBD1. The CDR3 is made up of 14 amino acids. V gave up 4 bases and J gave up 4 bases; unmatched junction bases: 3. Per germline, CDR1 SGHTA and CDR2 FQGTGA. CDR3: CASSSGQGADTQYF. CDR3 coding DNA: TGTGCCAGCAGCTCGGGACAGGGTGCAGATACGCAGTATTTT.

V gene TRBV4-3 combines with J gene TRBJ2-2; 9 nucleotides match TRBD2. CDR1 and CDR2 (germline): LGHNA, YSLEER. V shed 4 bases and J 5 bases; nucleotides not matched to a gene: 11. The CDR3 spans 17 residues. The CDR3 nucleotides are TGCGCCAGCAGCCCCTACCCAGGACTAGCGAGAACCGGGGAGCTGTTTTTT. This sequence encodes CASSPYPGLARTGELFF.

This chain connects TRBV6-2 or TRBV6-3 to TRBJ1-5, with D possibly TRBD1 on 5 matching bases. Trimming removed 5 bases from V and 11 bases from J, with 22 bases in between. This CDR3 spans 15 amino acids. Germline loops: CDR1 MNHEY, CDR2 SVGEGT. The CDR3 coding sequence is TGTGCCAGCAGTGCCACCCGGGACCCCTTCTTGACCCAGCATTTT. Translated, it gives CASSATRDPFLTQHF.